Listed below are T cell receptor beta chains from one sample, sequenced in a study of T cell repertoires in cytomegalovirus infection. MiXCR, run by TCRdb on the reads, gives a single entry per CDR3 protein. The table has hundreds of thousands of distinct CDR3 sequences, roughly 31% seen once. These TCRs are of unknown antigen specificity. This sample comprised cultured CD8+ T cells from PBMCs, obtained from culture after CMV antigen stimulation. The receptors were sampled from a human donor in good health (CMV status not recorded). Some clones in this sample may be carry-over from other donors' samples. CDR3s include the opening cysteine and the closing phenylalanine or tryptophan. The D gene is left open where the match is weak. Clone size is shown for a subset of rows, as once, few, many or a class of expanded clone.

>TRBJ2-1|TRBV19|.|TRBD2
TGTGCCAGTATCCCAGCGGGGGGTTCCTACAATGAGCAGTTCTTC
CASIPAGGSYNEQFF
>TRBJ1-3|TRBV7-6|.|.
TGTGCCAGCAGCTTGCCGTGGGGAACCGATGGAAACACCATATATTTT
CASSLPWGTDGNTIYF
>TRBJ2-5|TRBV7-9|.|.
TGTGCCAGCAGCGTAGGGCAGAGACAAGAGACCCAGTACTTC
CASSVGQRQETQYF
>TRBJ2-3|TRBV2|few|.
TGTGCCACCCCAAGCCCGACAGGAGTCGGCACAGATACGCAGTATTTT
CATPSPTGVGTDTQYF
>TRBJ1-1|TRBV10-3|few|TRBD1
TGTGCCATCAGTGAGTCTTTTACAGGGGCGACGAACACTGAAGCTTTCTTT
CAISESFTGATNTEAFF
>TRBJ2-3|TRBV9|.|TRBD2
TGTGCCAGCAGTCTAGCGGGGTTGGTGACAGATACGCAGTATTTT
CASSLAGLVTDTQYF
>TRBJ1-5|TRBV4-1|few|TRBD1
TGCGCCAGCAGCCAGACAGGGTTCGCTCAGCCCCAGCATTTT
CASSQTGFAQPQHF
>TRBJ2-1|TRBV7-6|many|.
TGTGCCAGCAGCGGGTGGGACGGCTCGTCTCTCGATGAGCAGTTCTTC
CASSGWDGSSLDEQFF
>TRBJ2-1|TRBV28|.|.
TGTGCCAGCAGCCTCATCGATTTACCGCCGGTCTACAATGAGCAGTTCTTC
CASSLIDLPPVYNEQFF
>TRBJ1-1|TRBV4-1|.|TRBD1
TGCGCCGGCAGCCAAGCCACGGCAGGGGGGAACACTGAAGCTTTCTTT
CAGSQATAGGNTEAFF
>TRBJ2-2|TRBV11-1|few|TRBD1
TGTGCCAGCAGCTTTGAGGGGGCAAACACCGGGGAGCTGTTTTTT
CASSFEGANTGELFF
>TRBJ1-5|TRBV6-1|many|.
TGTGCCAGCAGCGAGACGTATAGCAATCAGCCCCAGCATTTT
CASSETYSNQPQHF
>TRBJ2-1|TRBV6-1|many|.
TGTGCCAGCAGCCAGGGGGGGGGTGCGTACAATGAGCAGTTCTTC
CASSQGGGAYNEQFF
>TRBJ2-7|TRBV6-8|.|TRBD2
TGTGCCACCATCGGATTCGGGACTAGCGGGCGGATTACCTACGAGCAGTACTTC
CATIGFGTSGRITYEQYF
>TRBJ2-3|TRBV7-9|once|.
TGTGCCAGCGGACCCGATACGCAGTATTTT
CASGPDTQYF
>TRBJ2-5|TRBV28|once|.
TGTGCCAGCAGTTGGCCCCCAGGAGGGGTGGGGAAAGAGACCCAGTACTTC
CASSWPPGGVGKETQYF
>TRBJ1-1|TRBV10-3|few|.
TGTGCCATCAGTGAGGGTTCCCATACTGAAGCTTTCTTT
CAISEGSHTEAFF
>TRBJ1-3|TRBV4-2|few|.
TGTGCCAGCAGCCAAGTGACGGGTTCTGGAAACACCATATATTTT
CASSQVTGSGNTIYF
>TRBJ2-2|TRBV3-1|few|.
TGTGCCAGCAGCCAAGGAGGGGGAGGGAGCACCGGGGAGCTGTTTTTT
CASSQGGGGSTGELFF
>TRBJ1-3|TRBV12-3/TRBV12-4|many|.
TGTGCCAGCAGCCCCCTCTCTGGAAACACCATATATTTT
CASSPLSGNTIYF
>TRBJ1-1|TRBV24-1|.|.
TGTGCCACCAGTGACGGGGGGACTGAAGCTTTCTTT
CATSDGGTEAFF
>TRBJ1-4|TRBV27|.|TRBD1
TGTGCCAGCAGTCATCGACAGGGTCATGAAAAACTGTTTTTT
CASSHRQGHEKLFF
>TRBJ1-1|TRBV2|.|.
TGTGCCAGCGAGCGGGGCGGGACCTCTGGGGATGAAGCTTTCTTT
CASERGGTSGDEAFF
>TRBJ2-5|TRBV7-8|once|TRBD2
TGTACCAGCAGCCAGCGACTAGCTCGCGAGACCCAGTACTTC
CTSSQRLARETQYF
>TRBJ2-1|TRBV5-5|.|TRBD2
TGTGCCAGCAGGTTTCAATCCCGGGGGGGCTCCTACAATGAGCAGTTCTTC
CASRFQSRGGSYNEQFF
>TRBJ2-5|TRBV20-1|.|TRBD1
TGCAGTGCTAGAGGGCCCGACAGGGGGCGGGAGACCCAGTACTTC
CSARGPDRGRETQYF
>TRBJ2-3|TRBV19|.|.
TGTGCCAGTAGTACGACCCCCCGGACCACAGATACGCAGTATTTT
CASSTTPRTTDTQYF
>TRBJ2-3|TRBV9|.|.
TGTGCCAGCAGCTCAATGGACGTGAGCACAGATACGCAGTATTTT
CASSSMDVSTDTQYF
>TRBJ2-1|TRBV7-8|many|TRBD2
TGTGCCAGCAGACACCAAGCGGGGGCCCTCTACAATGAGCAGTTCTTC
CASRHQAGALYNEQFF
>TRBJ1-1|TRBV6-5|few|.
TGTGCCAGCAGTTACTCGATGCCAGGGAGCACTGAAGCTTTCTTT
CASSYSMPGSTEAFF
>TRBJ1-4|TRBV29-1|few|.
TGCAGCGTTGAAGATCTAGCAGGGACTAATGAAAAACTGTTTTTT
CSVEDLAGTNEKLFF
>TRBJ2-3|TRBV6-6|few|TRBD1
TGTGCCAGCAGTAACCCGGGACAGGGGACAGATACGCAGTATTTT
CASSNPGQGTDTQYF
>TRBJ2-1|TRBV7-6|many|.
TGTGCTAGCAGCTTAGTGGGGCACGGTAATGAGCAGTTCTTC
CASSLVGHGNEQFF
>TRBJ2-7|TRBV10-3|.|TRBD1
TGTGCCATCAGTGAGTTTCCGGGACAGCGGTCCTACGAGCAGTACTTC
CAISEFPGQRSYEQYF
>TRBJ1-1|TRBV7-8|few|TRBD1
TGTGCCAGCAGCTTCGGGACAGGGGGCGTGGAAGCTTTCTTT
CASSFGTGGVEAFF
>TRBJ2-1|TRBV7-2|many|.
TGTGCCAGCAGCCCGGACTTAAATGAGCAGTTCTTC
CASSPDLNEQFF
>TRBJ2-3|TRBV19|.|.
TGTGCCAGTAGTAGTTTCGCGGGATCTAGCACAGATACGCAGTATTTT
CASSSFAGSSTDTQYF
>TRBJ2-1|TRBV29-1|.|TRBD2
TGCAGCGTCGGGGGACTAGCGGGGAGCGACAATGAGCAGTTCTTC
CSVGGLAGSDNEQFF
>TRBJ2-2|TRBV7-3|many|.
TGTGCCAGCAGCTTAATTGGGGGTGACGGGGAGCTGTTTTTT
CASSLIGGDGELFF
>TRBJ2-3|TRBV27|.|.
TGTGCCAGCATCCCCAGGGGGGGCACAGATACGCAGTATTTT
CASIPRGGTDTQYF
>TRBJ2-1|TRBV9|few|TRBD1
TGTGCCAGCAGCGCGACAGGGGAGAGAGCCTACAATGAGCAGTTCTTC
CASSATGERAYNEQFF
>TRBJ1-2|TRBV14|few|TRBD1
TGTGCCAGCAGCCAAGGAAGGGACAGCTATTATGGCTACACCTTC
CASSQGRDSYYGYTF
>TRBJ1-3|TRBV19|.|.
TGTGCCAGTAGTATTGGGACGGCCTCTGGAAACACCATATATTTT
CASSIGTASGNTIYF
>TRBJ1-5|TRBV28|.|.
TGTGCCAGCAGTTTACCCCGGACAGCTCAGCCCCAGCATTTT
CASSLPRTAQPQHF
>TRBJ2-1|TRBV11-2|.|.
TGTGCCAGCAGCCCACCGGGCTACGGCTACAATGAGCAGTTCTTC
CASSPPGYGYNEQFF
>TRBJ2-3|TRBV10-3|.|TRBD2
TGTGCCATCAGTGAAACGGGTAGCGGGGGGACGGGCACAGATACGCAGTATTTT
CAISETGSGGTGTDTQYF
>TRBJ2-1|TRBV9|.|.
TGTGCCAGCAGCTCAGTGGAAGGGGGTTATTACAATGAGCAGTTCTTC
CASSSVEGGYYNEQFF
>TRBJ2-7|TRBV2|once|.
TGTGCCAGCAGAGAGGTGACAGGACACCCCGGGAACGAGCAGTACTTC
CASREVTGHPGNEQYF
>TRBJ2-7|TRBV11-2|.|.
TGTGCCAGCAGCTTAGTTATCAGGGCCGACGGGCAGTACTTC
CASSLVIRADGQYF
>TRBJ2-1|TRBV27|few|TRBD2
TGTGCCAGCAGCCCTGGGAGTAGCGGGGTAAGCTCCTACAATGAGCAGTTCTTC
CASSPGSSGVSSYNEQFF
>TRBJ2-3|TRBV7-3|many|.
TGTGCCAGCAGCTTAACCGGCGGGGAGAGCACAGATACGCAGTATTTT
CASSLTGGESTDTQYF